This T cell receptor beta chain was profiled in a study of blood T cell repertoires in COVID-19. About the research overall: There were acute and convalescent COVID-19 samples, and they came from the United States, Italy and Spain. Sample material is recorded as cDNA or gDNA derived from T cells, B-cell-depleted T cells, or PBMCs.

Original handling: Reference gene primer amplification gave nucleated cell count estimates. Produced via immunoSEQ multiplex PCR; TCRdb's table is partial and in-frame only. V, J and clone size are those of that table, while D and trimming were read from the DNA. The sample consists of under 30,000 clones, approximately 84% of them appearing once. Germline CDR1 MNHEY, CDR2 SVGAGI. This CDR3 region has 12 residues. V was cut by 8 bases and J by 9 bases, with 11 bases left in between. The specimen was peripheral blood. The receptor's source is an elderly man with active COVID-19. The chain is built from TRBV6-5 and TRBJ1-6, with no clear D. CDR3 sequence: CASAHLVSPLHF. The DNA for the CDR3 is TGTGCCAGCGCACACCTTGTTTCACCCCTCCACTTT.